This TCR beta chain was recovered during a study of CD8 T cells in ankylosing spondylitis. Study findings and constraints: Disease-linked clones proved CD8+ and comparatively uncommon in peripheral blood. The clones that were linked to disease were reported to be significantly enriched in matched synovial fluid samples from ankylosing spondylitis patients. Among TCR beta sequences, a motif of several highly homologous variants appeared characteristic of ankylosing spondylitis blood. Earlier studies detected some motif variants in reactive arthritis synovial fluid and blood.

TCRdb fed the 5' RACE reads into MiXCR, producing one record per CDR3 protein. This repertoire shows roughly 150,000 distinct CDR3 sequences, under 35% found once; its top ten account for 6%. Trimming cost V 0 bases and J 4 bases; bases outside gene matches: 4. The germline gives CDR1 PRHDT, CDR2 FYEKMQ (reference sequence). CDR3 length: 16 residues. With respect to this clonotype: The antigen remains unidentified.

The sequencing sample was made of synovial fluid, either unsorted or a sorted T cell fraction (not recorded which). The chain has TRBV13 and TRBJ2-2; 8 positions agree with TRBD1. The clonotype comes from a male donor with ankylosing spondylitis. The CDR3 protein is CASSLGGTGPTGELFF. For the CDR3, the DNA is TGTGCCAGCAGCTTAGGCGGGACAGGTCCCACCGGGGAGCTGTTTTTT.